The entry below gives a single T cell receptor (beta chain) sequence along with its context. Its target is not known. TCRdb passed the RT-PCR reads through MiXCR, listing each CDR3 protein once. The table lists around 750,000 distinct CDR3 sequences, roughly 20% of them singletons, with about 9.4% in the top ten. The entry originates in a study of response to subunit inactivated influenza vaccine. Study outcomes and limitations: Each seasonal flu vaccination may recruit only limited new T cells, authors suggested.

CDR3 length: 17 amino acids. V lost 4 bases and J lost 0; bases outside the gene matches: 7. Germline CDR1 and CDR2: SGDLS and YYNGEE. The chain links TRBV9 to TRBJ2-5, with TRBD2 matching 12 bases. The TCR comes from a man in his forties or fifties who received an inactivated influenza vaccine. The sample was PBMCs from blood, taken less than 6 days after vaccination. The DNA of the CDR3 is TGTGCCAGCAGCCCCCAGACTAGCGGGGGCCACCAAGAGACCCAGTACTTC. Amino acids: CASSPQTSGGHQETQYF.